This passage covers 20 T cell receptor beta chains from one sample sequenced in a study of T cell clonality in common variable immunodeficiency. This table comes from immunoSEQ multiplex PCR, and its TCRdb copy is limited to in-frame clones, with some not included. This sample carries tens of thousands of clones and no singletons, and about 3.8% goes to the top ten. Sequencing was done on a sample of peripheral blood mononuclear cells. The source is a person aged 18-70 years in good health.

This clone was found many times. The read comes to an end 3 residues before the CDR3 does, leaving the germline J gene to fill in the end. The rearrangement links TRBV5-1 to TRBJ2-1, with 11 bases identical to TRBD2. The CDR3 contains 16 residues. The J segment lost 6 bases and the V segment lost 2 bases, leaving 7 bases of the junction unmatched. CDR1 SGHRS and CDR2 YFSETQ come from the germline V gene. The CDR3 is CASSFLAGGSSNEQFF. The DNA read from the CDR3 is TGCGCCAGCAGCTTCTTAGCGGGAGGGAGTAGCAATGAG.

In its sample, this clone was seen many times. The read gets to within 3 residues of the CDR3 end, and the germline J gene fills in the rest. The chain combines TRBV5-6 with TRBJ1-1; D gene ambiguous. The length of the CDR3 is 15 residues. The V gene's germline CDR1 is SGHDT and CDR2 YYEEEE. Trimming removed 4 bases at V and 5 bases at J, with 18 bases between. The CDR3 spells CASSQVRGKRTEAFF. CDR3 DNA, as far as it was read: TGTGCCAGCAGCCAAGTCAGAGGTAAGCGAACTGAA.

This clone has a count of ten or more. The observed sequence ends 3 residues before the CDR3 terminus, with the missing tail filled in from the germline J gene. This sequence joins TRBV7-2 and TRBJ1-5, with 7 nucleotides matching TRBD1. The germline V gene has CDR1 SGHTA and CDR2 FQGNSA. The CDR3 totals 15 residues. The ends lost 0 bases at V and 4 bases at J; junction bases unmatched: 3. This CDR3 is CASSLAGRGNQPQHF. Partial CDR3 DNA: TGTGCCAGCAGCTTAGCCGGCAGGGGGAATCAGCCC.

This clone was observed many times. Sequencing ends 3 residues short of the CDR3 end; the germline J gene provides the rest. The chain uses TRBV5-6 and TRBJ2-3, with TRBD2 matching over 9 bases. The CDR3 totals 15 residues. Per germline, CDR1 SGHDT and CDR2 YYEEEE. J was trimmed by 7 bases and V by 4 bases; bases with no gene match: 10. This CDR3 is CASSIFSGSLNTQYF. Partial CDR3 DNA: TGTGCCAGCAGCATTTTTAGCGGGAGTTTAAATACG.

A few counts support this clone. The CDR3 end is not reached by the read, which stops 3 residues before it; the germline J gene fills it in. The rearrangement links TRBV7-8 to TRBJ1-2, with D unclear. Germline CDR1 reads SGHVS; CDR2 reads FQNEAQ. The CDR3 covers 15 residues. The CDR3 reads CASSLMRSPTDTYTF. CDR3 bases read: TGTGCCAGCAGCTTAATGAGGAGCCCCACAGATACC.

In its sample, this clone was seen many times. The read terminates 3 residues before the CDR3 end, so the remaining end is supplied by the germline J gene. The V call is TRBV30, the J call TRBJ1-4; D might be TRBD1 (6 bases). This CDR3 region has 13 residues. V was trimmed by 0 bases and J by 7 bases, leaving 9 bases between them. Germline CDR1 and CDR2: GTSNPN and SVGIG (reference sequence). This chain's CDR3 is CAWSVHRVEKLFF. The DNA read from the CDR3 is TGTGCCTGGAGTGTCCACAGGGTTGAAAAA.

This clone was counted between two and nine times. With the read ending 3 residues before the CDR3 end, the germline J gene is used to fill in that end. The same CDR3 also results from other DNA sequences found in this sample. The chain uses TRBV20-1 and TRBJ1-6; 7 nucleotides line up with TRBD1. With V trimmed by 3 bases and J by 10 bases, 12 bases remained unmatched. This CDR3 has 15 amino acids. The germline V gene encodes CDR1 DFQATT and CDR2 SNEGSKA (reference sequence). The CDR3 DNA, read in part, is TGCAGTGCTAGGGAGAACAGGGGCGAGGAGTCACCC. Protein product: CSARENRGEESP. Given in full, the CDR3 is CSARENRGEESPLHF.

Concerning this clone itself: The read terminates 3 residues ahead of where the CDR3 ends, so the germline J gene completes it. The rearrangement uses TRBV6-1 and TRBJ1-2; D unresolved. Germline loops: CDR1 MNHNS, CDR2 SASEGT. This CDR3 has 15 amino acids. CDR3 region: CASSELLAGGHDYTF. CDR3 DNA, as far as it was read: TGTGCCAGCAGTGAACTCCTAGCGGGAGGGCATGAC.

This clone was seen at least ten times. The CDR3 DNA, read in part, is TGCAGTGCCGACCCAGGGACTAGCGGTGGTTACAATGAG. Translation: CSADPGTSGGYNE. The CDR3 in its entirety is CSADPGTSGGYNEQFF. The V gene is TRBV20-1, the J gene TRBJ2-1; the match to TRBD2 covers 11 bases. With the read ending 3 residues before the CDR3 end, the germline J gene is used to fill in that end. Looked up from germline, CDR1 is DFQATT and CDR2 is SNEGSKA (reference sequence). CDR3 length: 16 residues. With V trimmed by 6 bases and J by 4 bases, 11 bases remained unmatched.

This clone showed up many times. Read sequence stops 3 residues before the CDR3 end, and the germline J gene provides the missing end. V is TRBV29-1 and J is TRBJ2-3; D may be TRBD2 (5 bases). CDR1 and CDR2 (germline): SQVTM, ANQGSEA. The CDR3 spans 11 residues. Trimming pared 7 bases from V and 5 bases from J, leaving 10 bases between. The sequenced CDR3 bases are TGCAGCGCCGGGGTGGGAGATACG. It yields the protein CSAGVGDT. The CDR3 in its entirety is CSAGVGDTQYF.

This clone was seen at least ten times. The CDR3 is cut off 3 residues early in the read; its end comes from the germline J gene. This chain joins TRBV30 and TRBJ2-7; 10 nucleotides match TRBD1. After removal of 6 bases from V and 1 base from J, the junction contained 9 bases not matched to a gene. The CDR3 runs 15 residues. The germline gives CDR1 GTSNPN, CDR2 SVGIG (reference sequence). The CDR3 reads CACKPRDRGSYEQYF. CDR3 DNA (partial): TGTGCCTGTAAACCCCGGGACAGGGGTTCCTACGAG.

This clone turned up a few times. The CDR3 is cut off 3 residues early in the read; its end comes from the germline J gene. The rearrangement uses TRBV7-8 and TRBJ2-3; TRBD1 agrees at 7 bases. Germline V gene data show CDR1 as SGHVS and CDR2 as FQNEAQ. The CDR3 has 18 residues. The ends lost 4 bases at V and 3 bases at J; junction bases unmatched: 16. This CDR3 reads CASSSTITGVGGTDTQYF. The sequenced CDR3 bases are TGTGCCAGCAGCTCCACCATTACAGGGGTCGGCGGGACAGATACG.

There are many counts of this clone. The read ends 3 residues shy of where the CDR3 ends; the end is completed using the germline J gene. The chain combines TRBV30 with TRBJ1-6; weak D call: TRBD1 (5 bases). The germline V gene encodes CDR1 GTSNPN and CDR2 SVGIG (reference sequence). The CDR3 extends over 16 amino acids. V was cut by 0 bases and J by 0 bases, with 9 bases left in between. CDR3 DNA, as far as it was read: TGTGCCTGGAGTGTAAGCGGGGGCTCCTATAATTCACCC. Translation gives CAWSVSGGSYNSP. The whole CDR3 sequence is CAWSVSGGSYNSPLHF.

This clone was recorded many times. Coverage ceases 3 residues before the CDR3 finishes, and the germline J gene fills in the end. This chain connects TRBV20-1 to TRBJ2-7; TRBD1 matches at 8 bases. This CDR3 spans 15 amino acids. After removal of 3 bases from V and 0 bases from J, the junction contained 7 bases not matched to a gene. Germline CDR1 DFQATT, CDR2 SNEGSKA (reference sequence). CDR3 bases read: TGCAGTGCTAGCCCCGGACAGGGCCTCTCCTACGAG. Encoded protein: CSASPGQGLSYE. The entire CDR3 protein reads CSASPGQGLSYEQYF.

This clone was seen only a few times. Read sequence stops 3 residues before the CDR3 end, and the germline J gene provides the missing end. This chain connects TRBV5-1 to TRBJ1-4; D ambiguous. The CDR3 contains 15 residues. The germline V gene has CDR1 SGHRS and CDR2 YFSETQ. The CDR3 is CASSSDSLPNSPLFF. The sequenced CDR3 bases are TGCGCCAGCAGCTCCGATAGTTTGCCCAATTCACCA.

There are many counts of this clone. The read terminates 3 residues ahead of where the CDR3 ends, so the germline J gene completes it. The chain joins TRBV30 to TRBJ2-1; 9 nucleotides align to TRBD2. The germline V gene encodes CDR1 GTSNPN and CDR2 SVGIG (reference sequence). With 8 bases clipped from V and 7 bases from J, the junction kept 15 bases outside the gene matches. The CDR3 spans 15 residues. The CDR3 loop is CAGPVGAGGRNEQFF. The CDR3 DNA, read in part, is TGTGCCGGTCCCGTGGGAGCGGGAGGTCGGAATGAG.

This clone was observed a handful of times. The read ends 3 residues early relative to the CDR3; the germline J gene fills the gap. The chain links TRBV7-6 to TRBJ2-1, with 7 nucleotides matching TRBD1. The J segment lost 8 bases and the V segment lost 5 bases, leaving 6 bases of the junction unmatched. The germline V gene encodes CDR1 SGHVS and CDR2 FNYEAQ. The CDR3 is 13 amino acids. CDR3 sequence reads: CASSPYRGDEQFF. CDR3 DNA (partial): TGTGCCAGCAGCCCTTACAGGGGCGATGAG. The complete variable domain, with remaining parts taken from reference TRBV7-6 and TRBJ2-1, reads GAGVSQSPRYKVTKRGQDVALRCDPISGHVSLYWYRQALGQGPEFLTYFNYEAQQDKSGLPNDRFSAERPEGSISTLTIQRTEQRDSAMYRCASSPYRGDEQFFGPGTRLTVL.

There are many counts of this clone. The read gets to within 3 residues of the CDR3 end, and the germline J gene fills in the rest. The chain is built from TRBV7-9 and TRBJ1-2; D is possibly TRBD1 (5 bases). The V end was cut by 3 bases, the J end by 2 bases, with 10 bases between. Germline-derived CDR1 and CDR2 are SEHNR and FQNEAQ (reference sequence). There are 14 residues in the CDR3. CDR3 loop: CASSFDSYNYGYTF. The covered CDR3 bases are TGTGCCAGCAGCTTTGACAGCTACAACTATGGC.

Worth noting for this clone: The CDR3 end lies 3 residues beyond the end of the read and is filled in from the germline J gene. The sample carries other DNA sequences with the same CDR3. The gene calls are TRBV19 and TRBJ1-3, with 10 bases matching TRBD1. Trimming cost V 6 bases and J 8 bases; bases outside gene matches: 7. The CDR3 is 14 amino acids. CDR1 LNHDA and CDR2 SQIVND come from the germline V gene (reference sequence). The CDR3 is CASSHGQGGDTIYF. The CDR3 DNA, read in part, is TGTGCCAGTAGCCACGGACAGGGGGGCGACACC.

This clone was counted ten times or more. CDR3 bases read: TGTGCCAGCTCCGCACCGGGGACAGGGGTGTCCGGGGAG. As protein: CASSAPGTGVSGE. The entire CDR3 protein reads CASSAPGTGVSGELFF. This rearrangement joins TRBV6-2 or TRBV6-3 to TRBJ2-2; 10 positions match TRBD1. The missing CDR3 end, 3 residues past where the read stops, is filled in from the germline J gene. Unmatched junction bases numbered 12, after V lost 8 bases and J lost 6 bases. The CDR3 length is 16 residues. CDR1 and CDR2 (germline): MNHEY, SVGEGT.